This T cell receptor (beta chain) appears in the sequencing data of a study of T cell responses to AZD1222 COVID-19 vaccine. Points from the study as a whole: Clonal diversity was possibly underestimated, and the donors were mostly white British, with more females. Spike-specific TCR repertoires showed rising breadth and depth after two AZD1222 doses. Epitopes outside B.1.351 and B.1.1.7 mutated regions reportedly drew nearly half of spike TCRs. No repertoire was sampled before or during the peak T cell response, only after it.

Profiled with immunoSEQ multiplex PCR; TCRdb holds only in-frame clones, not every one. The repertoire holds over 55,000 clones, with about 80% as singletons. The CDR3 consists of 15 residues. Trimming took off 6 bases at V and 2 bases at J, with 15 bases between the two ends. Germline CDR1 is SGHTA and CDR2 is FQGNSA. On this clone: Antigen specificity is unknown.

The chain employs TRBV7-2 and TRBJ2-3; a possible D gene is TRBD2 (7 bases). The clonotype was recovered from an adult who received the AZD1222 COVID-19 vaccine. This specimen consisted of peripheral blood, obtained 28 days after the second AZD1222 dose. CDR3 loop: CASSRGGGTTDTQYF. For the CDR3, the DNA is TGTGCCAGCAGTAGAGGGGGGGGAACCACAGATACGCAGTATTTT.